The 20 T cell receptor beta chains given below trace back to one sample, sequenced in a study of T cell clonality in common variable immunodeficiency. Overall study findings and caveats: In common variable immunodeficiency, TCR beta chains reportedly carried fewer deletions and N-nucleotide insertions.

These receptors have no identified antigens. TCRdb's table, derived via immunoSEQ multiplex PCR, lists solely in-frame clones and lacks some. The sample contains about 34,000 clones, none of them singletons. Sample: peripheral blood mononuclear cells. These receptors all come from a human donor with common variable immunodeficiency.

In its sample, this clone was seen many times. The DNA ends 3 residues before the CDR3 does, and the rest of the CDR3 is filled in from the germline J gene. The chain uses TRBV29-1 and TRBJ1-2, with TRBD1 as a possible D gene (5 bases). The CDR3 is 12 residues long. The V and J ends lost 4 bases and 6 bases respectively, with 12 bases between them. Per germline, CDR1 SQVTM and CDR2 ANQGSEA. The CDR3 loop reads CSVAEQGHGYTF. CDR3 DNA (partial): TGCAGCGTTGCGGAGCAGGGCCATGGC.

This clone was observed at least ten times. The read comes to an end 3 residues before the CDR3 does, leaving the germline J gene to fill in the end. V and J are TRBV19 and TRBJ2-2, with 10 nucleotides matching TRBD1. V lost 5 bases to trimming and J lost 1 base; unmatched junction nucleotides: 10. CDR1 and CDR2 from the germline V gene are LNHDA and SQIVND (reference sequence). The CDR3 contains 18 residues. Incomplete CDR3 DNA: TGTGCCAGTAGTGAACCCGGGACAGGGGTCGGGAACACCGGGGAG. Translating gives CASSEPGTGVGNTGE. The whole CDR3 reads CASSEPGTGVGNTGELFF.

Concerning this clone: The read comes to an end 3 residues before the CDR3 does, leaving the germline J gene to fill in the end. The rearrangement uses TRBV19 and TRBJ1-2, with D maybe TRBD1 (5 bases). Deletions cut 7 bases from V and 5 bases from J, with 20 bases between. The CDR3 totals 15 residues. Germline V lookup: CDR1 LNHDA, CDR2 SQIVND (reference sequence). The CDR3 bases that were read are TGTGCCAGTACTACCTACCAAGGCAGGGCTTATGGC. Amino acids: CASTTYQGRAYG. The whole CDR3 protein is CASTTYQGRAYGYTF.

This clone was seen many times. The read halts 3 residues ahead of the CDR3 end, with the missing end drawn from the germline J gene. The chain combines TRBV4-2 with TRBJ2-1, with D maybe TRBD1 (7 bases). Trimming shortened V by 4 bases and J by 9 bases, and 10 bases separated the two germline ends. Germline assignment: CDR1 LGHNA and CDR2 YNFKEQ. The CDR3 contains 12 residues. CDR3 protein: CASSPQGGEQFF. The covered CDR3 bases are TGTGCCAGCAGCCCGCAGGGGGGTGAG.

Remarks on this clone: With the read ending 3 residues before the CDR3 end, the germline J gene is used to fill in that end. This chain links TRBV7-9 with TRBJ1-2; TRBD1 might be the D (5 bases). CDR3 size: 12 residues. Germline CDR1 reads SEHNR; CDR2 reads FQNEAQ (reference sequence). With 6 bases removed from V and 3 bases from J, the gap between germline ends came to 8 bases. The CDR3 bases that were read are TGTGCCAGCAGTACGGGGGACTATGGC. This gives the protein CASSTGDYG. In full, the CDR3 reads CASSTGDYGYTF.

This clone was observed many times. The read falls 3 residues short of the CDR3 end, and the missing part is taken from the germline J gene. The chain uses TRBV4-1 and TRBJ2-5; TRBD2 agrees at 12 bases. In germline, CDR1 is MGHRA, CDR2 YSYEKL. This CDR3 has 16 amino acids. Germline trimming cut 1 base from V and 5 bases from J; bases unmatched to any gene: 5. CDR3 DNA (partial): TGCGCCAGCAGCCAAGGGACTAGCGGGATTGGGGAGACC. Encoded protein: CASSQGTSGIGET. The CDR3 reads in full as CASSQGTSGIGETQYF.

Notes on this clone: The read ends 3 residues shy of where the CDR3 ends; the end is completed using the germline J gene. This rearrangement joins TRBV19 to TRBJ2-3, with D perhaps given as TRBD1 or TRBD2 (5 bases each). V was pared by 8 bases and J by 0 bases, with 18 bases between. Germline CDR1 reads LNHDA; CDR2 reads SQIVND (reference sequence). The CDR3 sequence is 16 residues long. The sequenced CDR3 bases are TGTGCCAGTGGTTTCTTCCCGAGGGGTAGCACAGATACG. It encodes CASGFFPRGSTDT. The whole CDR3 is CASGFFPRGSTDTQYF.

This clone was counted ten times or more. The part of the CDR3 DNA that was read is TGCGCCAGCAGCCCCGATACAGGTTCCGGGGCCAACGTC. Amino acids: CASSPDTGSGANV. The full CDR3 is CASSPDTGSGANVLTF. The chain carries TRBV5-1 and TRBJ2-6, with a tentative D call TRBD1 (5 bases). The read falls 3 residues short of the CDR3 end, and the missing part is taken from the germline J gene. CDR1 and CDR2 from the germline V gene are SGHRS and YFSETQ. Deletions cut 4 bases from V and 4 bases from J, with 15 bases between. The CDR3 consists of 16 residues.

This clone was counted at least ten times. The observed sequence ends 3 residues before the CDR3 terminus, with the missing tail filled in from the germline J gene. J is TRBJ2-7 and V is TRBV30; TRBD1 aligns across 12 bases. The V gene end was trimmed by 1 base and the J gene end by 5 bases; junction bases not matched to a gene: 6. The germline V gene encodes CDR1 GTSNPN and CDR2 SVGIG (reference sequence). There are 15 residues in the CDR3. The CDR3 DNA, read in part, is TGTGCCTGGAGTGCCGGGACAGGGGGCTTCGACGAG. Its protein product is CAWSAGTGGFDE. The whole CDR3 protein is CAWSAGTGGFDEQYF.

As for this clone: This may be a read error, as it is one base from a much larger clone. The read terminates 3 residues before the CDR3 end, so the remaining end is supplied by the germline J gene. J is TRBJ1-3 and V is TRBV7-9, with D perhaps matching TRBD1 (5 bases). The germline V and J ends were trimmed by 5 bases and 4 bases, with 6 bases remaining between them. There are 12 residues in the CDR3. Looked up from germline, CDR1 is SEHNR and CDR2 is FQNEAQ (reference sequence). The part of the CDR3 DNA that was read is TGTGCCAGCAGCCCAGGGGGAAACACC. It codes for CASSPGGNT. The whole CDR3 sequence is CASSPGGNTIYF.

This clone was picked up many times. The read halts 3 residues ahead of the CDR3 end, with the missing end drawn from the germline J gene. The chain employs TRBV7-2 and TRBJ1-4; D gene unclear. The V and J ends lost 6 bases and 0 bases respectively, with 8 bases between them. Germline lookup yields CDR1 SGHTA and CDR2 FQGNSA. This CDR3 has 14 amino acids. The CDR3 bases that were read are TGTGCCAGCAGGACTGGTGCAACTAATGAAAAA. Protein: CASRTGATNEK. In full, the CDR3 reads CASRTGATNEKLFF.

This clone was counted only a few times. The read stops 3 residues short of the end of the CDR3; the missing end is completed from the germline J gene. This chain uses TRBV20-1 with TRBJ1-5, with 8 bases lining up with TRBD1. V gave up 1 base and J gave up 5 bases; unmatched junction bases: 4. CDR1 and CDR2 (germline): DFQATT, SNEGSKA (reference sequence). This CDR3 is 14 amino acids long. The covered CDR3 bases are TGCAGTGCTAGAGCCAACAGGGGGGATCAGCCC. Translated: CSARANRGDQP. The entire CDR3 is CSARANRGDQPQHF.

In its sample, this clone was seen a few times. The read finishes 3 residues shy of the CDR3 end, and the germline J gene is used to complete it. This chain connects TRBV2 to TRBJ2-7; maybe TRBD2 (5 bases). The ends were cut back, 6 bases at V and 6 bases at J, with 9 bases in the middle. The V gene's germline CDR1 is SNHLY and CDR2 FYNNEI. This CDR3 region has 11 residues. CDR3 loop: CASRLELEQYF. The sequenced part of the CDR3 DNA is TGTGCCAGCAGACTAGAGCTCGAG.

This clone appeared a few times. The read ends 3 residues early relative to the CDR3; the germline J gene fills the gap. V is TRBV5-6 and J is TRBJ2-1; TRBD2 matches at 7 bases. This CDR3 comprises 15 residues. The germline CDR1 and CDR2 sequences are SGHDT and YYEEEE. Trimming removed 6 bases from V and 3 bases from J; junction bases left unmatched: 9. CDR3 sequence: CASTSVAGVYNEQFF. CDR3 DNA (partial): TGTGCCAGCACTTCTGTCGCGGGAGTCTACAATGAG. Looking up the rest from reference TRBV5-6 and TRBJ2-1 gives the full variable domain: DAGVTQSPTHLIKTRGQQVTLRCSPKSGHDTVSWYQQALGQGPQFIFQYYEEEERQRGNFPDRFSGHQFPNYSSELNVNALLLGDSALYLCASTSVAGVYNEQFFGPGTRLTVL.

This clone has just a few counts. Coverage ceases 3 residues before the CDR3 finishes, and the germline J gene fills in the end. The V and J genes are TRBV20-1 and TRBJ2-7; 10 bases are a match to TRBD1. The V gene's germline CDR1 is DFQATT and CDR2 SNEGSKA (reference sequence). J gave up 6 bases and V 3 bases, and 2 bases lay outside the gene matches. The CDR3 has 12 residues. The covered CDR3 bases are TGCAGTGCTAGCCGGGACAGGGGCGAG. It codes for CSASRDRGE. The entire CDR3 is CSASRDRGEQYF.

This clone has a handful of counts. The read ends 3 residues before the CDR3 terminus; that terminus is restored from the germline J gene. This rearrangement joins TRBV5-6 to TRBJ2-7; the D gene is possibly TRBD1 (6 bases). The CDR3 covers 15 residues. V dropped 2 bases and J dropped 2 bases, with 14 bases sitting between them. The germline CDR1 and CDR2 sequences are SGHDT and YYEEEE. CDR3 bases read: TGTGCCAGCAGCTTACCGGGACACCTTACCTACGAG. Translating it yields CASSLPGHLTYE. The CDR3, in full, reads CASSLPGHLTYEQYF. The variable domain in full, completed from reference TRBV5-6 and TRBJ2-7, reads DAGVTQSPTHLIKTRGQQVTLRCSPKSGHDTVSWYQQALGQGPQFIFQYYEEEERQRGNFPDRFSGHQFPNYSSELNVNALLLGDSALYLCASSLPGHLTYEQYFGPGTRLTVT.

This clone came up many times. CDR3 bases read: TGTGCCAGCAGCTTAGGCGGGAGCCTGGATACG. This gives the protein CASSLGGSLDT. The entire CDR3 protein is CASSLGGSLDTQYF. The chain is built from TRBV7-2 and TRBJ2-3; 7 bases align to TRBD2. The CDR3 goes on 3 residues after the read ends, and that part is filled in from the germline J gene. The V gene's germline CDR1 is SGHTA and CDR2 FQGNSA. The CDR3 runs 14 residues. J was trimmed by 6 bases and V by 1 base; bases with no gene match: 4. Full variable domain (rest looked up from reference TRBV7-2 and TRBJ2-3): GAGVSQSPSNKVTEKGKDVELRCDPISGHTALYWYRQSLGQGLEFLIYFQGNSAPDKSGLPSDRFSAERTGGSVSTLTIQRTQQEDSAVYLCASSLGGSLDTQYFGPGTRLTVL.

This clone was recorded at least ten times. The read stops 3 residues short of the end of the CDR3; the missing end is completed from the germline J gene. V and J are TRBV7-3 and TRBJ2-3, with D perhaps TRBD1 (5 bases). Germline CDR1 and CDR2: SGHTA and FQGTGA. CDR3 length equals 14 residues. The V end was cut by 0 bases, the J end by 2 bases, with 6 bases between. This CDR3 reads CASSLTGPTDTQYF. CDR3 bases read: TGTGCCAGCAGCTTAACGGGGCCCACAGATACG.

This clone appeared many times. The CDR3 is cut off 3 residues early in the read; its end comes from the germline J gene. The chain combines TRBV29-1 with TRBJ2-3, with TRBD1 identical over 10 bases. This CDR3 is built from 14 residues. The V gene's germline CDR1 is SQVTM and CDR2 ANQGSEA. V was clipped by 7 bases and J by 4 bases; unmatched bases: 8. CDR3 bases read: TGCAGCGCTGACAGGGGGCGCTTATCAGATACG. This sequence encodes CSADRGRLSDT. The CDR3 in its entirety is CSADRGRLSDTQYF.

In its sample, this clone was seen a few times. The read ends 3 residues shy of where the CDR3 ends; the end is completed using the germline J gene. V usage is TRBV7-2 and J usage is TRBJ1-6; 7 bases agree with TRBD1. V gave up 9 bases and J gave up 5 bases; unmatched junction bases: 7. The CDR3 contains 14 residues. Germline V gene lookup returns CDR1 SGHTA and CDR2 FQGNSA. The CDR3 bases that were read are TGTGCCAGTACCAAGGGGGCCCATAATTCACCC. Protein: CASTKGAHNSP. The entire CDR3 protein reads CASTKGAHNSPLHF. The complete variable domain, with remaining parts taken from reference TRBV7-2 and TRBJ1-6, reads GAGVSQSPSNKVTEKGKDVELRCDPISGHTALYWYRQSLGQGLEFLIYFQGNSAPDKSGLPSDRFSAERTGGSVSTLTIQRTQQEDSAVYLCASTKGAHNSPLHFGNGTRLTVT.